A single sample is the source of the 4 T cell receptor beta chains below, sequenced in a study of radiotherapy plus CTLA-4 blockade in lung cancer. TCRdb's copy holds only in-frame clones and misses some; the assay was immunoSEQ multiplex PCR. The data show 75,000 to 80,000 clones, with about 87% seen just once and around 0.8% held by the top ten. The sequencing used peripheral blood, collected from a patient treated with radiotherapy plus ipilimumab. Receptors originate from a human donor with non-small cell lung cancer who had stable disease on radiotherapy plus ipilimumab.

This chain connects TRBV7-8 to TRBJ2-3; D ambiguous. The CDR3 sequence is 14 residues long. In germline, CDR1 is SGHVS, CDR2 FQNEAQ. V was trimmed by 5 bases and J by 2 bases, leaving 11 bases between them. CDR3 loop: CASSPRFTTDTQYF. CDR3 DNA sequence: TGTGCCAGCAGCCCGAGGTTTACCACAGATACGCAGTATTTT.

The chain is built from TRBV7-9 and TRBJ2-1; D gene uncertain. The length of the CDR3 is 14 residues. The V gene's germline CDR1 is SEHNR and CDR2 FQNEAQ (reference sequence). Trimming removed 0 bases at V and 2 bases at J, with 5 bases between. CDR3 amino acids: CASSLAEAYNEQFF. As DNA, the CDR3 is TGTGCCAGCAGCTTAGCCGAGGCCTACAATGAGCAGTTCTTC.

As concerns this clone: Additional DNA sequences in this sample encode the identical CDR3. Here the CDR3 reads CATSRGGQETQYF. The CDR3 DNA reads as TGTGCCACCAGCAGGGGGGGGCAAGAGACCCAGTACTTC. The chain recombines TRBV15 with TRBJ2-5; 7 bases are a match to TRBD2. The ends lost 3 bases at V and 2 bases at J; junction bases unmatched: 0. The germline CDR1 and CDR2 sequences are LNHNV and YYDKDF (reference sequence). This CDR3 region has 13 residues. Full variable domain (rest looked up from reference TRBV15 and TRBJ2-5): DAMVIQNPRYQVTQFGKPVTLSCSQTLNHNVMYWYQQKSSQAPKLLFHYYDKDFNNEADTPDNFQSRRPNTSFCFLDIRSPGLGDTAMYLCATSRGGQETQYFGPGTRLLVL.

The rearrangement uses TRBV6-1 and TRBJ1-5, with 7 bases identical to TRBD1. CDR3 length equals 14 residues. V shed 6 bases and J 6 bases; nucleotides not matched to a gene: 8. The germline gives CDR1 MNHNS, CDR2 SASEGT. The CDR3: CASSVTGQAQPQHF. In DNA, the CDR3 is TGTGCCAGCAGCGTCACCGGACAGGCTCAGCCCCAGCATTTT.